These T cell receptor beta chains were read from a single sample in a study of early T cells in non-severe SARS-CoV-2 infection. In TCRdb, the 5' RACE reads were re-called with MiXCR into one record per CDR3 protein. This table has tens of thousands of distinct CDR3 sequences, roughly 5% appearing once. Sequenced sample: whole blood. These receptors were taken from an adult who was a healthcare worker with PCR-confirmed SARS-CoV-2 infection or an uninfected control (not recorded which). CDR3s include the opening cysteine and the closing phenylalanine or tryptophan. A D gene is named only where the DNA matches it firmly. Expanded clones get a size class; other rows say once, few or many, or leave the size out.

size	D	V	length	J	DNA	CDR3
many	.	TRBV20-1	12	TRBJ2-7	TGCAGTGCTAGATGGCAGACGTACGAGCAGTACTTC	CSARWQTYEQYF
few	.	TRBV20-1	13	TRBJ1-1	TGCAGTGTTAGGGGGGACATAGGCGGATTAGCTTTCTTT	CSVRGDIGGLAFF
many	TRBD2	TRBV20-1	15	TRBJ2-3	TGCAGTGCTAGGGGGGTAGCGGGAGTTATAGATACGCAGTATTTT	CSARGVAGVIDTQYF
many	.	TRBV20-1	14	TRBJ2-7	TGCAGCGTGCCTCCCGCGGGACAGCCCTACGAGCAGTACTTC	CSVPPAGQPYEQYF
.	.	TRBV20-1	12	TRBJ2-1	TGCAGTGCTAATGAGCGATACAATGAGCAGTTCTTC	CSANERYNEQFF
few	TRBD2	TRBV2	17	TRBJ2-1	TGTGCCAGCAGTAGCGCGGCCGGACTAGCGGGTAACAATGAGCAGTTCTTC	CASSSAAGLAGNNEQFF
.	.	TRBV29-1	13	TRBJ2-5	TGCAGCGTTGAAAGATGGGTCGGAGAGACCCAGTACTTC	CSVERWVGETQYF
.	.	TRBV20-1	15	TRBJ1-1	TGCAGTGCTAGAGACCCGGGACGGACGAACACTGAAGCTTTCTTT	CSARDPGRTNTEAFF
few	TRBD2	TRBV10-2	14	TRBJ2-1	TGCGCCAGCCGTAGCGGGGTGCCCTACAATGAGCAGTTCTTC	CASRSGVPYNEQFF
few	.	TRBV19	11	TRBJ1-2	TGTGCCAGTAGTATGCGATATGGCTACACCTTC	CASSMRYGYTF
.	.	TRBV5-6	12	TRBJ2-3	TGTGCCAGCAGCTTGGGGTCTGATACGCAGTATTTT	CASSLGSDTQYF
medium-sized	.	TRBV3-1	13	TRBJ2-7	TGTGCCAGCAGCCAAGATCGCGCCGGCGAGCAGTACTTC	CASSQDRAGEQYF
many	.	TRBV24-1	14	TRBJ1-5	TGTGCCACCAGCATGGACAATAGCAATCAGCCCCAGCATTTT	CATSMDNSNQPQHF
many	.	TRBV11-2	18	TRBJ2-6	TGTGCCAGCAGCTTAGCCAAGTCAGGGGTCTCTGGGGCCAACGTCCTGACTTTC	CASSLAKSGVSGANVLTF
few	.	TRBV6-4	13	TRBJ1-1	TGTGCCAGCAGACGGACGGAATTCACTGAAGCTTTCTTT	CASRRTEFTEAFF
.	TRBD2	TRBV11-3	15	TRBJ2-7	TGTGCCAGCAGCTTAGGACTAGCGGGGGTCTACGAGCAGTACTTC	CASSLGLAGVYEQYF